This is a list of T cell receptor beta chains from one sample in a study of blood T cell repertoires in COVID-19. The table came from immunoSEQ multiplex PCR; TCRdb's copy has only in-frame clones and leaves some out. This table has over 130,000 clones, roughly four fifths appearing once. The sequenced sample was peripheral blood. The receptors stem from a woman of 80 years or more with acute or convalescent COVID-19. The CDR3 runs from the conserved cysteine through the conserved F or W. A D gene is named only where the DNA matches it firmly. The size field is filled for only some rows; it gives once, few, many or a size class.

CASSLLANYQETQYF,TGTGCCAGCAGCTTATTGGCAAACTATCAAGAGACCCAGTACTTC,TRBJ2-5,NA,once,TRBV7-8
CASSIDRKNTEAFF,TGTGCCAGTAGTATAGATCGTAAGAACACTGAAGCTTTCTTT,TRBJ1-1,NA,once,TRBV19
CASSFHSSTNEKLFF,TGTGCCAGCAGTTTCCACAGTTCAACTAATGAAAAACTGTTTTTT,TRBJ1-4,NA,few,TRBV28
CASRLGTSSSSYNEQFF,TGTGCCAGCAGACTGGGGACTAGCTCGAGCTCCTACAATGAGCAGTTCTTC,TRBJ2-1,TRBD2,NA,TRBV27
CAWEEYWASNTEAFF,TGTGCCTGGGAGGAATATTGGGCCTCGAACACTGAAGCTTTCTTT,TRBJ1-1,NA,few,TRBV30
CASSFPGGWSNTQYF,TGTGCCAGCAGCTTCCCAGGGGGGTGGTCTAATACGCAGTATTTT,TRBJ2-3,NA,NA,TRBV5-6
CASSLGRLAGPNTDTQYF,TGTGCCAGCAGCCTAGGTAGACTAGCGGGACCCAACACAGATACGCAGTATTTT,TRBJ2-3,TRBD2,once,TRBV11-2
CASSSELGQGSYEQYF,TGTGCCAGCAGCTCGGAATTAGGACAGGGGAGCTACGAGCAGTACTTC,TRBJ2-7,TRBD1,NA,TRBV13
CATSRGRNSPLHF,TGTGCCACCAGCCGGGGTCGGAATTCACCCCTCCACTTT,TRBJ1-6,NA,NA,TRBV15
CASSETTGGDGYTF,TGTGCCAGCAGCGAAACGACAGGGGGCGATGGCTACACCTTC,TRBJ1-2,TRBD1,NA,TRBV13
CASSFRDSGNIHNEQFF,TGTGCCAGCAGCTTCCGGGATAGCGGGAACATACACAATGAGCAGTTCTTC,TRBJ2-1,TRBD2,NA,TRBV7-9
CASTVRGYGYTF,TGTGCCAGCACTGTCAGAGGCTATGGCTACACCTTC,TRBJ1-2,NA,NA,TRBV2
CASSQSGGFTDTQYF,TGTGCCAGCTCCCAAAGCGGGGGGTTCACAGATACGCAGTATTTT,TRBJ2-3,TRBD2,NA,TRBV18
CASSSYGTGTNEKLFF,TGTGCCAGCTCATCGTATGGGACAGGAACTAATGAAAAACTGTTTTTT,TRBJ1-4,TRBD1,NA,TRBV18
CASSYGGYEQYF,TGTGCCAGCAGCTACGGGGGGTACGAGCAGTACTTC,TRBJ2-7,TRBD2,NA,TRBV7-9
CASSRLINQPQHF,TGCGCCAGCAGCCGACTTATCAATCAGCCCCAGCATTTT,TRBJ1-5,NA,few,TRBV4-1
CASSLEGAGTVDEQFF,TGTGCCAGCAGCTTAGAAGGGGCCGGGACAGTAGATGAGCAGTTCTTC,TRBJ2-1,TRBD1,NA,TRBV11-3
CASTTSTGSDSPLHF,TGTGCCAGCACTACATCGACAGGTTCCGATTCACCCCTCCACTTT,TRBJ1-6,NA,NA,TRBV3-1/TRBV3-2
CASSPRGVGKNIQYF,TGCGCCAGCAGCCCCAGGGGTGTTGGCAAAAACATTCAGTACTTC,TRBJ2-4,NA,NA,TRBV4-1
CASSLVGTRSYGGELFF,TGTGCCAGCAGCTTAGTAGGGACTAGGAGTTATGGCGGGGAGCTGTTTTTT,TRBJ2-2,TRBD2,NA,TRBV7-2